Each of the 32 T cell receptor beta chains below was sequenced from the same sample in a study of T cells in Graves' hyperthyroidism and ophthalmopathy. Amplified regions were TCR beta CDR3 sequences from RNA transcripts. A set of HTBI primers served as the primers for a first-round RT-PCR of the TCR CDR3. TCRdb re-derived calls from the multiplex PCR reads in MiXCR, one entry per CDR3 protein. Seen here are 210,000 or so distinct CDR3 sequences, more than 15% observed once, and the top ten hold around 50%. The sequenced material came from blood. Receptors were obtained from a man aged 50-59 years with Graves' hyperthyroidism.

This sequence joins TRBV6-5 and TRBJ2-1, with D tentatively TRBD1 (6 bases). V shed 0 bases and J shed 2 bases, with 11 bases lying between them. The CDR3 totals 16 residues. CDR1 MNHEY and CDR2 SVGAGI come from the germline V gene. CDR3: CASSYSGGRTYNEQFF. In DNA, the CDR3 is TGTGCCAGCAGTTACTCAGGGGGTAGGACCTACAATGAGCAGTTCTTC.

This clonotype came up a few times. The V and J genes are TRBV9 and TRBJ2-1; no reliable D call. The CDR3 has 14 amino acids. The germline V and J ends were trimmed by 3 bases and 0 bases, with 7 bases remaining between them. Germline loops: CDR1 SGDLS, CDR2 YYNGEE. The CDR3 DNA is TGTGCCAGCAGCGGCCCTAACTCCTACAATGAGCAGTTCTTC. Protein: CASSGPNSYNEQFF.

This clonotype is a singleton in its sample. This chain uses TRBV6-2 or TRBV6-3 with TRBJ2-2; 11 nucleotides align to TRBD1. CDR3 length: 14 amino acids. The trim removed 2 bases at V and 11 bases at J, leaving 4 bases unmatched. Germline CDR1 is MNHEY and CDR2 is SVGEGT. The CDR3 spells CASSYGTGGGELFF. Written as DNA, the CDR3 is TGTGCCAGCAGTTACGGGACAGGGGGTGGTGAGCTGTTTTTT.

This clonotype occurred a few times. The gene calls are TRBV14 and TRBJ1-1; D not resolved. Trimming removed 0 bases from V and 1 base from J, with 3 bases in between. The CDR3 is 13 amino acids. Germline V gives CDR1 SGHDN, CDR2 FVKESK. In DNA form, the CDR3 reads TGTGCCAGCAGCCAAGATCAGAACACTGAAGCTTTCTTT. It is translated as CASSQDQNTEAFF. The entire variable domain, with the rest obtained from reference TRBV14 and TRBJ1-1, is as follows: EAGVTQFPSHSVIEKGQTVTLRCDPISGHDNLYWYRRVMGKEIKFLLHFVKESKQDESGMPNNRFLAERTGGTYSTLKVQPAELEDSGVYFCASSQDQNTEAFFGQGTRLTVV.

V usage is TRBV19 and J usage is TRBJ2-7; D remains unclear. The ends were cut back, 3 bases at V and 1 base at J, with 13 bases in the middle. Germline V CDR1 and CDR2: LNHDA, SQIVND (reference sequence). The CDR3 is 15 amino acids. CDR3: CASSIGFLGSYEQYF. The CDR3 region has the DNA TGTGCCAGTAGTATTGGATTCCTCGGGTCCTACGAGCAGTACTTC.

This clonotype showed up many times. The chain couples TRBV5-1 to TRBJ2-1; TRBD2 matches 14 bases. Losses at the gene ends were 4 bases for V and 1 base for J; bases not matched to a gene: 10. Germline assignment: CDR1 SGHRS and CDR2 YFSETQ. CDR3 length: 19 amino acids. This chain's CDR3 is CASSGKGLAGARSYNEQFF. The CDR3 DNA reads as TGCGCCAGCAGCGGAAAGGGACTAGCGGGAGCCAGATCCTACAATGAGCAGTTCTTC.

This clonotype has only a few counts. The chain employs TRBV2 and TRBJ2-3; D unclear. The V and J ends lost 6 bases and 3 bases respectively, with 13 bases between them. This CDR3 is 14 amino acids long. Germline lookup yields CDR1 SNHLY and CDR2 FYNNEI. The DNA for the CDR3 is TGTGCCAGCAGGACCCTAACTGGGACAGATACGCAGTATTTT. Amino acid sequence: CASRTLTGTDTQYF.

The V call is TRBV20-1, the J call TRBJ1-1; D possibly corresponds to TRBD1 (5 bases). From germline, CDR1 is DFQATT and CDR2 SNEGSKA (reference sequence). This CDR3 has 11 residues. V lost 5 bases and J lost 11, with 15 bases in between. Here the CDR3 reads CSAPLSRGAFF. The DNA for the CDR3 is TGCAGTGCTCCGCTGTCCCGGGGGGCTTTCTTT.

The genes are TRBV10-3 and TRBJ2-2; D is unresolved. Germline values: CDR1 ENHRY, CDR2 SYGVKD. Trimming removed 3 bases at V and 6 bases at J, with 8 bases between. There are 13 residues in the CDR3. This CDR3 reads CAISDGYPGELFF. DNA for the CDR3: TGTGCCATCAGTGATGGTTACCCCGGGGAGCTGTTTTTT.

This clonotype occurred many times. The chain has TRBV2 and TRBJ2-5, with unresolved D. Trimming cost V 2 bases and J 4 bases, with 8 bases left between them. The germline V gene has CDR1 SNHLY and CDR2 FYNNEI. CDR3 size: 13 residues. Here the CDR3 reads CASSEWVGETQYF. In DNA, the CDR3 is TGTGCCAGCAGTGAATGGGTGGGAGAGACCCAGTACTTC.

This clonotype appeared once. This chain links TRBV11-2 with TRBJ2-4; 12 positions match TRBD1. Germline CDR1 reads SGHAT; CDR2 reads FQNNGV. V gave up 4 bases and J gave up 9 bases; unmatched junction bases: 4. The CDR3 extends over 14 amino acids. Here the CDR3 reads CASSWDRGQGIQYF. The CDR3 nucleotides are TGTGCCAGCAGCTGGGACAGGGGGCAAGGCATTCAGTACTTC. The full variable domain, in which reference TRBV11-2 and TRBJ2-4 provide the parts outside the CDR3, is EAGVAQSPRYKIIEKRQSVAFWCNPISGHATLYWYQQILGQGPKLLIQFQNNGVVDDSQLPKDRFSAERLKGVDSTLKIQPAKLEDSAVYLCASSWDRGQGIQYFGAGTRLSVL.

This clonotype was seen a few times. This sequence joins TRBV7-3 and TRBJ2-2; 7 nucleotides agree with TRBD1. The junction had 21 bases not matched to a gene; V was cut back by 5 bases and J by 6 bases. Germline loops: CDR1 SGHTA, CDR2 FQGTGA. The CDR3 covers 19 residues. CDR3 nucleotides: TGTGCCAGCAGCCCCTCCCCGGGACAGCCACTAGGTCTTTCCGGGGAGCTGTTTTTT. It codes for CASSPSPGQPLGLSGELFF.

This chain joins TRBV5-1 and TRBJ2-7; D might be TRBD2 (5 bases). Germline CDR1 reads SGHRS; CDR2 reads YFSETQ. V was pared by 0 bases and J by 2 bases, with 15 bases between. This CDR3 spans 16 amino acids. CDR3 in DNA: TGCGCCAGCAGCTTGGTTGGTAGCGCGGAACCCTACGAGCAGTACTTC. Translating it yields CASSLVGSAEPYEQYF.

This clonotype was seen more than once but under ten times. This rearrangement joins TRBV18 to TRBJ2-1; 7 nucleotides line up with TRBD1. The trim removed 6 bases at V and 3 bases at J, leaving 5 bases unmatched. CDR1 and CDR2 from the germline V gene are KGHSH and LQKENI. The CDR3 loop spans 14 amino acids. This CDR3 reads CASSPRTGYNEQFF. Here the CDR3 DNA reads TGTGCCAGCTCGCCCAGGACAGGCTACAATGAGCAGTTCTTC.

This clonotype was recorded at least ten times. The chain has TRBV11-3 and TRBJ2-3; possible D gene TRBD2, 6 bases. Germline V gene lookup returns CDR1 SGHNT and CDR2 YENEEA. The ends were cut back, 4 bases at V and 0 bases at J, with 11 bases in the middle. The CDR3 has 15 residues. The CDR3 coding sequence is TGTGCCAGCAGCTCCGCCGGGGGTAGCACAGATACGCAGTATTTT. It translates to CASSSAGGSTDTQYF.

This clonotype was seen many times. This chain connects TRBV7-3 to TRBJ2-1; maybe TRBD1 (7 bases). The CDR3 sequence is 14 residues long. Trimming removed 2 bases at V and 7 bases at J, with 12 bases between. CDR1 and CDR2 from the germline V gene are SGHTA and FQGTGA. CDR3 sequence (DNA): TGTGCCAGCAGCTTAGGTCAGGGGGGAAATGAGCAGTTCTTC. It is translated as CASSLGQGGNEQFF.

This clonotype was seen only once. This chain's CDR3 is CASRATSGPQYF. The CDR3 DNA reads as TGTGCCAGCAGGGCTACTAGCGGGCCGCAGTATTTT. The chain links TRBV7-2 to TRBJ2-3; the match to TRBD2 covers 9 bases. The CDR3 sequence is 12 residues long. The germline gives CDR1 SGHTA, CDR2 FQGNSA. V lost 6 bases to trimming and J lost 10 bases; unmatched junction nucleotides: 5. The full variable domain, rest sourced from reference TRBV7-2 and TRBJ2-3, is GAGVSQSPSNKVTEKGKDVELRCDPISGHTALYWYRQSLGQGLEFLIYFQGNSAPDKSGLPSDRFSAERTGGSVSTLTIQRTQQEDSAVYLCASRATSGPQYFGPGTRLTVL.

The chain carries TRBV5-4 and TRBJ2-3; no definite D call. The V gene lost 4 bases and the J gene lost 0 bases, with 12 bases spanning the gap. Germline CDR1 reads SGHNT; CDR2 reads YYREEE (reference sequence). The length of the CDR3 is 15 residues. The CDR3 DNA is TGTGCCAGCAGCGCGAAGCAGGACAGCACAGATACGCAGTATTTT. Protein sequence: CASSAKQDSTDTQYF.

The V call is TRBV5-1, the J call TRBJ2-3; 9 bases map to TRBD2. Germline CDR1 is SGHRS and CDR2 is YFSETQ. The CDR3 runs 15 residues. The V and J ends lost 0 bases and 4 bases, in that order; junction bases with no gene match: 3. The CDR3 region is CASSLAWTSADTQYF. In DNA form, the CDR3 reads TGCGCCAGCAGCTTGGCTTGGACTAGCGCAGATACGCAGTATTTT.

V usage is TRBV10-3 and J usage is TRBJ2-7; 12 nucleotides match TRBD2. V was pared by 7 bases and J by 5 bases, with 6 bases of the junction left unmatched. Per the germline V gene, CDR1 is ENHRY and CDR2 is SYGVKD. The CDR3 length is 14 residues. The CDR3 region has the DNA TGTGCCATCACCTCGACTAGCGGGAGACACGAGCAGTACTTC. Encoded protein: CAITSTSGRHEQYF.

In this sample, this clonotype turned up many times. This rearrangement joins TRBV20-1 to TRBJ1-1; weak D call: TRBD1 (5 bases). Germline CDR1 is DFQATT and CDR2 is SNEGSKA (reference sequence). This CDR3 has 14 residues. The germline V and J ends were trimmed by 0 bases and 9 bases, with 17 bases remaining between them. CDR3 in amino acids: CSARDVRDPVQAFF. CDR3 bases: TGCAGTGCTAGAGATGTGAGGGACCCTGTTCAAGCTTTCTTT.

This clonotype was found a few times. The rearrangement joins TRBV5-1 to TRBJ2-7; 7 bases agree with TRBD1. This CDR3 is 15 amino acids long. V lost 2 bases and J lost 1; bases outside the gene matches: 6. Germline-derived CDR1 and CDR2 are SGHRS and YFSETQ. In nucleotides, the CDR3 is TGCGCCAGCAGCTTCGAGACAGGGCGTTCCTACGAGCAGTACTTC. This sequence encodes CASSFETGRSYEQYF.

The CDR3 sequence: CASSPLQGNEQYF. DNA of the CDR3: TGTGCCAGCTCACCACTGCAGGGCAATGAGCAGTACTTC. V is TRBV18 and J is TRBJ2-1, with D perhaps matching TRBD1 (5 bases). The last part of the DNA fits TRBJ2-7 better; the J call may be wrong. This CDR3 contains 13 residues. In germline, CDR1 is KGHSH, CDR2 LQKENI.

This clonotype has more than one count but fewer than ten. V gene TRBV5-1 combines with J gene TRBJ2-1; 9 bases are a match to TRBD2. The V and J ends lost 2 bases and 6 bases, in that order; junction bases with no gene match: 6. Germline V gene data show CDR1 as SGHRS and CDR2 as YFSETQ. The CDR3 length is 15 residues. CDR3 nucleotides: TGCGCCAGCAGCTTTAGCGGGAGCGGAGTCAATGAGCAGTTCTTC. Translated: CASSFSGSGVNEQFF.

The gene calls are TRBV5-1 and TRBJ2-6; D is undetermined. Trimming cost V 4 bases and J 0 bases, with 5 bases left between them. This CDR3 contains 14 residues. Germline lookup yields CDR1 SGHRS and CDR2 YFSETQ. CDR3 protein: CASSLYSGANVLTF. Here the CDR3 DNA reads TGCGCCAGCAGCCTATACTCTGGGGCCAACGTCCTGACTTTC.

This clonotype was recorded a few times. V and J are TRBV7-8 and TRBJ1-2; the D is unclear. Per germline, CDR1 SGHVS and CDR2 FQNEAQ. V lost 0 bases and J lost 8, with 13 bases in between. The CDR3 has 14 residues. CDR3 nucleotides: TGTGCCAGCAGCTTAGCGGGCGGCGCAGTCGGCTACACCTTC. Translated, it gives CASSLAGGAVGYTF.

This clonotype showed up many times. V gene TRBV3-1 combines with J gene TRBJ2-1, with TRBD1 identical over 8 bases. The CDR3 covers 16 residues. Germline V CDR1 and CDR2: LGHDT, YNNKEL (reference sequence). Losses at the gene ends were 4 bases for V and 2 bases for J; bases not matched to a gene: 7. In DNA, the CDR3 is TGTGCCAGCAGCCGCGGGACAGGAGTAACCTACAATGAGCAGTTCTTC. Its translation: CASSRGTGVTYNEQFF.

The chain combines TRBV6-2 or TRBV6-3 with TRBJ2-2, with 8 bases identical to TRBD2. The length of the CDR3 is 15 residues. The trim removed 7 bases at V and 1 base at J, leaving 5 bases unmatched. Germline loops: CDR1 MNHEY, CDR2 SVGEGT. This CDR3 reads CASTQSGGNTGELFF. The CDR3 bases are TGTGCCAGCACCCAAAGCGGGGGGAACACCGGGGAGCTGTTTTTT.

This clonotype appeared many times. The chain carries TRBV5-1 and TRBJ1-1; D is undetermined. The V gene's germline CDR1 is SGHRS and CDR2 YFSETQ. V was pared by 4 bases and J by 5 bases, with 15 bases between. CDR3 size: 14 residues. The CDR3 here is CASSPDRSTTEAFF. Here the CDR3 DNA reads TGCGCCAGCAGCCCGGATAGGAGTACTACTGAAGCTTTCTTT.

V is TRBV4-3 and J is TRBJ2-4, with D perhaps TRBD2 (7 bases). This CDR3 is built from 14 residues. Looked up from germline, CDR1 is LGHNA and CDR2 is YSLEER. Deletions cut 4 bases from V and 7 bases from J, with 14 bases between. CDR3: CASSPGAGGNIQYF. In DNA form, the CDR3 reads TGCGCCAGCAGCCCAGGGGCCGGGGGGAACATTCAGTACTTC.

This clonotype was counted many times. The gene calls are TRBV24-1 and TRBJ2-3; a possible D gene is TRBD2 (5 bases). CDR3 length: 16 amino acids. Germline V gene lookup returns CDR1 KGHDR and CDR2 SFDVKD. Trimming stripped 4 bases from V and 2 bases from J, with 15 bases between. Here the CDR3 DNA reads TGTGCCACCAGTGACCCCGGTTGGGAGAACACAGATACGCAGTATTTT. Translation gives CATSDPGWENTDTQYF.

This clonotype has only a few counts. J is TRBJ1-5 and V is TRBV28; D gene uncertain. V lost 6 bases and J 0 bases, leaving 18 bases between the germline ends. The CDR3 extends over 17 amino acids. CDR1 is MDHEN, CDR2 SYDVKM, per germline. CDR3 in amino acids: CASRFTLLDNSNQPQHF. The CDR3 bases are TGTGCCAGCAGGTTCACCCTGCTCGACAATAGCAATCAGCCCCAGCATTTT. Full variable domain (remainder filled in from reference TRBV28 and TRBJ1-5): DVKVTQSSRYLVKRTGEKVFLECVQDMDHENMFWYRQDPGLGLRLIYFSYDVKMKEKGDIPEGYSVSREKKERFSLILESASTNQTSMYLCASRFTLLDNSNQPQHFGDGTRLSIL.